These 23 T cell receptor beta chains originate from one sample sequenced in a study of monozygotic twins with inflammatory bowel disease. From its re-call of the 5' RACE reads, TCRdb lists each CDR3 protein once, without DNA. The sample totals over 120,000 distinct CDR3 sequences. The sample taken for sequencing was blood. The source of these receptors is a human donor with ulcerative colitis or Crohn's disease, or a healthy co-twin of an affected twin (not recorded which).

The chain links TRBV5-6 to TRBJ2-1; the D call from TCRdb, TRBD2, cannot be confirmed without DNA. Germline CDR1 SGHDT, CDR2 YYEEEE. The CDR3 contains 13 residues. Here the CDR3 reads CASSQGLVNEQFF.

This chain uses TRBV10-3 with TRBJ1-5; the D call of TRBD1 rests on TCRdb alone, since no DNA is present to check it. This CDR3 comprises 15 residues. Germline lookup yields CDR1 ENHRY and CDR2 SYGVKD. The CDR3 here is CAISESNRLPQPQHF.

The chain recombines TRBV29-1 with TRBJ1-4; no DNA is available, so the TRBD1 call from TCRdb remains unchecked. Germline lookup yields CDR1 SQVTM and CDR2 ANQGSEA. CDR3 size: 15 residues. CDR3: CSVELPQGKSEKLFF.

V and J are TRBV28 and TRBJ2-1; without DNA, the TCRdb call of TRBD2 cannot be checked. The CDR3 totals 17 residues. The germline V gene has CDR1 MDHEN and CDR2 SYDVKM. CDR3 protein: CASSSGLAPISYNEQFF.

V usage is TRBV12-3 or TRBV12-4 and J usage is TRBJ2-5; TCRdb picks TRBD2, but there is no DNA to check that call. This CDR3 spans 14 amino acids. CDR3 sequence reads: CASRTSGSIETQYF.

This chain uses TRBV14 with TRBJ2-3; the TRBD2 assignment by TCRdb is unverifiable without DNA. The CDR3 has 23 residues. Germline CDR1 reads SGHDN; CDR2 reads FVKESK. CDR3 region: CASSQEWLNPLASGRRSTDTQYF. Filled out from reference TRBV14 and TRBJ2-3, the complete variable domain reads EAGVTQFPSHSVIEKGQTVTLRCDPISGHDNLYWYRRVMGKEIKFLLHFVKESKQDESGMPNNRFLAERTGGTYSTLKVQPAELEDSGVYFCASSQEWLNPLASGRRSTDTQYFGPGTRLTVL.

This rearrangement joins TRBV28 to TRBJ2-3; TCRdb gives TRBD2 as the D gene, but with no DNA this cannot be confirmed. The CDR3 totals 13 residues. Germline values: CDR1 MDHEN, CDR2 SYDVKM. The CDR3 loop is CASSTSGRDTQYF.

V gene TRBV7-2 combines with J gene TRBJ1-4; the D call from TCRdb, TRBD1, cannot be confirmed without DNA. This CDR3 contains 14 residues. Germline values: CDR1 SGHTA, CDR2 FQGNSA. CDR3 amino acids: CASSIDRVSEKLFF.

This rearrangement joins TRBV7-2 to TRBJ2-1. The CDR3 runs 15 residues. Germline V lookup: CDR1 SGHTA, CDR2 FQGNSA. CDR3 in amino acids: CASSFSGNSYNEQFF.

J is TRBJ1-4 and V is TRBV5-1. The germline CDR1 and CDR2 sequences are SGHRS and YFSETQ. This CDR3 has 17 amino acids. The CDR3 protein is CASSLGNIVAFTEKLFF.

Here the CDR3 reads CASSQVGARAFF. The chain links TRBV3-1 to TRBJ1-1; TCRdb lists TRBD1, though no DNA is available to test this call. The CDR3 has 12 amino acids. Germline V gene data show CDR1 as LGHDT and CDR2 as YNNKEL (reference sequence).

The V call is TRBV10-2, the J call TRBJ2-1; the D call from TCRdb, TRBD2, cannot be confirmed without DNA. This CDR3 spans 14 amino acids. Per the germline V gene, CDR1 is WSHSY and CDR2 is SAAADI. The CDR3 reads CASPGTSSYNEQFF.

CDR3 sequence: CSGGDRTYEQYF. This rearrangement joins TRBV29-1 to TRBJ2-7; as DNA is missing, the TRBD1 call by TCRdb cannot be tested. Germline CDR1 SQVTM, CDR2 ANQGSEA. CDR3 length: 12 residues.

This chain links TRBV18 with TRBJ2-2; TCRdb calls TRBD1, which cannot be checked without DNA. Germline CDR1 and CDR2: KGHSH and LQKENI. The CDR3 is made up of 16 amino acids. The CDR3 loop is CASSPRTGSNTGELFF.

The rearrangement uses TRBV9 and TRBJ2-1; TCRdb's D gene call, TRBD1, goes unchecked for lack of DNA. The CDR3 sequence is 13 residues long. CDR1 and CDR2 from the germline V gene are SGDLS and YYNGEE. This CDR3 reads CASSKNTQGIQFF.

This chain connects TRBV20-1 to TRBJ2-3. Germline CDR1 DFQATT, CDR2 SNEGSKA (reference sequence). The CDR3 is made up of 14 amino acids. This CDR3 reads CSAREGTAADTQYF.

The chain recombines TRBV20-1 with TRBJ2-7; TCRdb reports TRBD1, a call that lacks DNA to check it against. The CDR3 is 15 residues long. CDR1 is DFQATT and CDR2 is SNEGSKA in the germline V gene (reference sequence). The CDR3 region is CSARKRPGGSYEQYF.

This chain joins TRBV4-3 and TRBJ2-3; there is no DNA to check the TCRdb D call of TRBD1. The germline CDR1 and CDR2 sequences are LGHNA and YSLEER. CDR3 length: 14 residues. The chain's CDR3 is CASSQGGTRGTQYF.

V usage is TRBV6-2 or TRBV6-3 and J usage is TRBJ2-3; the D gene TCRdb calls, TRBD2, cannot be checked with no DNA. The CDR3 is made up of 14 amino acids. Germline V lookup: CDR1 MNHEY, CDR2 SVGEGT. The CDR3 sequence: CASSLRGSPDTQYF.

The chain recombines TRBV14 with TRBJ2-5; TCRdb calls TRBD1, which cannot be checked without DNA. The germline gives CDR1 SGHDN, CDR2 FVKESK. The CDR3 runs to 15 residues. This CDR3 reads CASSQDLTGQETQYF.

The gene calls are TRBV27 and TRBJ1-3. The germline CDR1 and CDR2 sequences are MNHEY and SMNVEV (reference sequence). This CDR3 is built from 16 residues. The CDR3 loop reads CASSSLGSFSGNTIYF.

The genes are TRBV20-1 and TRBJ1-6. The CDR3 runs 14 residues. Germline CDR1 is DFQATT and CDR2 is SNEGSKA (reference sequence). This CDR3 is CSASVRSYNSPLHF.

V and J are TRBV5-1 and TRBJ2-7; TCRdb gives TRBD2 as the D gene, but with no DNA this cannot be confirmed. The germline gives CDR1 SGHRS, CDR2 YFSETQ. The CDR3 extends over 16 amino acids. The CDR3 loop is CASSLLELETRPEQYF.